This T cell receptor beta chain was obtained from a study of cytomegalovirus exposure and HLA in healthy donors. Whole-study findings and limits: For most TCR beta V segments, an earlier analysis put the productive rate at about 87% or about 30% of the time. An ancestry cluster, one associated with Asian ancestry, reportedly showed fewer N-insertions than the approximately 670-donor mean in a later analysis. Reportedly, diagnosis of cytomegalovirus status by the classifier showed high specificity and sensitivity.

The sample holds a few counts of this clone. Its antigen is undetermined. PCR was performed using 60 Vbeta and 13 Jbeta primers. Sequencing was performed with immunoSEQ multiplex PCR; in TCRdb, only in-frame clones are kept and a portion is missing. The table includes some 200,000 clones, roughly 78% detected once. This clonotype originated in a boy between 10 and 17 years old in good health and CMV-seronegative. The sequenced sample was PBMCs.

DNA for the CDR3: TGTGCCAGCAGTTTAGGCAGGGGTGGTCAGCCCCAGCATTTT. Its translation: CASSLGRGGQPQHF. V is TRBV27 and J is TRBJ1-5; D perhaps matches TRBD1 (6 bases). The CDR3 covers 14 residues. CDR1 is MNHEY, CDR2 SMNVEV, per germline (reference sequence). The germline V and J ends were trimmed by 2 bases and 6 bases, with 11 bases remaining between them.